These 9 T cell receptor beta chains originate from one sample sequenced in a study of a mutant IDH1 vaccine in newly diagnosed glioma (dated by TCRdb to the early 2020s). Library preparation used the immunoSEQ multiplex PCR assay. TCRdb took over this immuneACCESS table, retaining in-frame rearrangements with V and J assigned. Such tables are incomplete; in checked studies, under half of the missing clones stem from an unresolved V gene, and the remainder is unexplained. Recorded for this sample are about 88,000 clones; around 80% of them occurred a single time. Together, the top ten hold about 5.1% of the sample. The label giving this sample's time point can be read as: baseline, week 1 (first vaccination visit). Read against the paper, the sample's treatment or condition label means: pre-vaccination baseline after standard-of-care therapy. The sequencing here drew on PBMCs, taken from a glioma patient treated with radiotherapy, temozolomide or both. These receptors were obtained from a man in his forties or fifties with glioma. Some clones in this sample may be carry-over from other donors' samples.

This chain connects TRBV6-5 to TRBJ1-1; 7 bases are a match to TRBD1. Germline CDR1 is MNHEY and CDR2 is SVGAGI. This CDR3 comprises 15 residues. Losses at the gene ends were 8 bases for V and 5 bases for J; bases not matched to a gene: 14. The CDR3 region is CASGWDSEVVTEAFF. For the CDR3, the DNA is TGTGCCAGCGGATGGGACAGCGAGGTTGTGACTGAAGCTTTCTTT.

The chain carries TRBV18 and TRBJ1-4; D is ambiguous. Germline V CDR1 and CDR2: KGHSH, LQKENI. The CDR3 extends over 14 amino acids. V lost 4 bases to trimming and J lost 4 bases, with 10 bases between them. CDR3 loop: CASSRQENNEKLFF. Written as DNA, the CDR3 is TGTGCCAGCTCACGGCAAGAGAATAATGAAAAACTGTTTTTT.

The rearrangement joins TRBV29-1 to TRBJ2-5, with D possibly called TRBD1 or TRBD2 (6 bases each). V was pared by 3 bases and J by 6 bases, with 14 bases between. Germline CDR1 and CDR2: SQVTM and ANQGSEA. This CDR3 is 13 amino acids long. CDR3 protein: CSVDPGGRKTQYF. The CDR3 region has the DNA TGCAGCGTTGATCCCGGGGGCAGGAAGACCCAGTACTTC.

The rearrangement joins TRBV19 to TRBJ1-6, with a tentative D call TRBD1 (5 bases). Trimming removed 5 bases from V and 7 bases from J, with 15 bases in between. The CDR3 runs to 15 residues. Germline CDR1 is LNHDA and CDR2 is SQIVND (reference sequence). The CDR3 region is CASSSQPGKNSPLHF. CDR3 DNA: TGTGCCAGTAGTTCCCAGCCAGGGAAGAATTCACCCCTCCACTTT.

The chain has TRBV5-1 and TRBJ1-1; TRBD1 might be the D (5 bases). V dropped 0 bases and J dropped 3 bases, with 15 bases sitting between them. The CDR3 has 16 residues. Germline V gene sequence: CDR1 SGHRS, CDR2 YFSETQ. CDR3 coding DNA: TGCGCCAGCAGCTTGGAATCTCGCAGGGTACACACTGAAGCTTTCTTT. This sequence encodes CASSLESRRVHTEAFF.

CDR3 DNA sequence: TGTGCCAGCACCCTAAGTTGGGGGTCCCAAGAGACCCAGTACTTC. Translation: CASTLSWGSQETQYF. The chain is built from TRBV6-5 and TRBJ2-5; D assignment may be TRBD1 or TRBD2 (5 bases each). V was pared by 7 bases and J by 1 base, with 16 bases between. Germline CDR1 is MNHEY and CDR2 is SVGAGI. The CDR3 consists of 15 residues.

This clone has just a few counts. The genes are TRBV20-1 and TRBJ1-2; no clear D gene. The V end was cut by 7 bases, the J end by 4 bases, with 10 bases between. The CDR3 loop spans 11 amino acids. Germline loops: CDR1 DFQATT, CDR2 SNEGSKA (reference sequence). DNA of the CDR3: TGCAGTGTCCCGGCGTCCTATGGCTACACCTTC. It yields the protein CSVPASYGYTF.

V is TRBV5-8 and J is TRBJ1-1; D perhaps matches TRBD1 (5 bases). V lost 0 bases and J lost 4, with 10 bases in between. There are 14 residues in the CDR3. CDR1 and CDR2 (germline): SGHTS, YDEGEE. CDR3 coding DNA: TGTGCCAGCAGCTTGGGTTCCGGGGGCACTGAAGCTTTCTTT. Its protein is CASSLGSGGTEAFF. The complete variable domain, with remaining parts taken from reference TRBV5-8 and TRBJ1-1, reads EAGVTQSPTHLIKTRGQQATLRCSPISGHTSVYWYQQALGLGLQFLLWYDEGEERNRGNFPPRFSGRQFPNYSSELNVNALELEDSALYLCASSLGSGGTEAFFGQGTRLTVV.

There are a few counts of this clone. This CDR3 reads CASSVGVTPYNSPLHF. In DNA form, the CDR3 reads TGTGCCAGCAGCGTAGGAGTGACACCTTATAATTCACCCCTCCACTTT. V is TRBV9 and J is TRBJ1-6; unclear D gene. V lost 0 bases and J lost 4, with 11 bases in between. CDR3 length: 16 residues. Germline V gene data show CDR1 as SGDLS and CDR2 as YYNGEE.